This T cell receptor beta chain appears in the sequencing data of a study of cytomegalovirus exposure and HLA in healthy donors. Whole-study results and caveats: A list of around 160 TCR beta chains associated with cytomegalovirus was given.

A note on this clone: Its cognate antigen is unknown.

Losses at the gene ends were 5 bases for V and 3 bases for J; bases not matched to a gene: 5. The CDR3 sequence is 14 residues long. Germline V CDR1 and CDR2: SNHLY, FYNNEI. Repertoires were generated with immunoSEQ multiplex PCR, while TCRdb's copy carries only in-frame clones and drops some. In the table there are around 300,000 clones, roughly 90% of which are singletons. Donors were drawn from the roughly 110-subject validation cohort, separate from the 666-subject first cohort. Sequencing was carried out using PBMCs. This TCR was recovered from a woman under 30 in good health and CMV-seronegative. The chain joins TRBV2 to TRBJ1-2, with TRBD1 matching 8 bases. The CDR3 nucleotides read TGTGCCAGCAGTTCGACAGGGGCCTACTATGGCTACACCTTC. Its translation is CASSSTGAYYGYTF.